This TCR beta chain was retrieved from a study of blood T cell repertoires in COVID-19. The wider study: Some COVID-19 samples were acute and others convalescent; all came from the United States, Italy and Spain.

The V gene end was trimmed by 8 bases and the J gene end by 3 bases; junction bases not matched to a gene: 6. CDR3 size: 14 residues. CDR1 and CDR2 from the germline V gene are MNHEY and SMNVEV (reference sequence). As processed by the authors: Nucleated cell number was recorded as an estimate derived from reference gene primer amplification. TCRdb's copy holds only in-frame clones and misses some; the assay was immunoSEQ multiplex PCR. V and J calls and clone size are as listed in that table; D and trimming were resolved from the DNA. The profile covers roughly 100,000 clones, with 75% to 85% appearing a single time and 9.4% taken by the ten largest.

V and J are TRBV27 and TRBJ1-4; 7 nucleotides agree with TRBD1. The sequenced sample was peripheral blood. This receptor was obtained from a woman between 65 and 79 years old with acute or convalescent COVID-19. The CDR3 protein is CASGRQGANEKLFF. Written as DNA, the CDR3 is TGTGCCAGCGGCCGGCAGGGGGCTAATGAAAAACTGTTTTTT.